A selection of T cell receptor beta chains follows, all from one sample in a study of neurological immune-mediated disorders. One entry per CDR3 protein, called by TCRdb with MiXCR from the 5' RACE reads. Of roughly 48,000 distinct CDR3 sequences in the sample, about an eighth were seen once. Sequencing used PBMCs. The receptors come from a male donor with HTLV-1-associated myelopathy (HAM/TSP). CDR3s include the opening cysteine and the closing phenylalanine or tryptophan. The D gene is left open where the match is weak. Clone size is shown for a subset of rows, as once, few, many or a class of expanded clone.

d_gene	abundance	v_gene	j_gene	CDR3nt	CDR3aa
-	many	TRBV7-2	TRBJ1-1	TGTGCCAGCAGCCTTCGTTGGGGAAGCACTGAAGCTTTCTTT	CASSLRWGSTEAFF
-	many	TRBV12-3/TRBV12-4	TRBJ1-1	TGTGCCAGCAGCAACAGGGCGCGCGTGTACACTGAAGCTTTCTTT	CASSNRARVYTEAFF
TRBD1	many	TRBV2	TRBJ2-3	TGTGCCAGCACGACAGGGGGCGCTTCCACAGATACGCAGTATTTT	CASTTGGASTDTQYF
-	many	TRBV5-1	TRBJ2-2	TGCGCCAGCAGCGTCCCCTCCGAGTCCGGGGAGCTGTTTTTT	CASSVPSESGELFF
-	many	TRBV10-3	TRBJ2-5	TGTGCCATCAGTGAAGGCGGAAACCAAGAGACCCAGTACTTC	CAISEGGNQETQYF
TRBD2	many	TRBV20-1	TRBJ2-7	TGCAGTGCTAGACGTGTAGCGGGGGCCTCCTACGAGCAGTACTTC	CSARRVAGASYEQYF
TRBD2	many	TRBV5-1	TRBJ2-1	TGCGCCAGCAGCGCTGACGGCGGGAGGGGAAATGAGCAGTTCTTC	CASSADGGRGNEQFF
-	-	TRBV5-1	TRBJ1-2	TGCGCCAGCAGCTTGGCCTTCGACATGGGCGTCTACACCTTC	CASSLAFDMGVYTF
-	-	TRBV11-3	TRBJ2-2	TGTGCCAGCAGCCAGAACCCCACTTCCGCTGCCGGGGAGCTGTTTTTT	CASSQNPTSAAGELFF
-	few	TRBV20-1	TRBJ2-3	TGCAGTGCTAGGGAGAGGGACTGGAAGTCAGATACGCAGTATTTT	CSARERDWKSDTQYF
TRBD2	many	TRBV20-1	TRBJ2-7	TGCAGTGCTAGAAACGAAGCGGGGGTATTAAGAAACGAGCAGTACTTC	CSARNEAGVLRNEQYF
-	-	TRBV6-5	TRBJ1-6	TGTGCCAGCAGTTACGGGGCAGGGAATTCACCCCTCCACTTT	CASSYGAGNSPLHF
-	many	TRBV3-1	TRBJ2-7	TGTGCCAGCAGCCATTCCTCCTACGAGCAGTACTTC	CASSHSSYEQYF
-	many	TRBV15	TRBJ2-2	TGTGCCACCAGCCTACGCATCGGGGTGACCGGGGAGCTGTTTTTT	CATSLRIGVTGELFF
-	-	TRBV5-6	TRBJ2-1	TGTGCCAGCAGTAGGCGGGAACCGTACAATGAGCAGTTCTTC	CASSRREPYNEQFF
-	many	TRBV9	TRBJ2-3	TGTGCCAGCAGCGTAGAATTGTCCAGAACAGATACGCAGTATTTT	CASSVELSRTDTQYF
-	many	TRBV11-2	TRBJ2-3	TGTGCCAGCAGCTTAGGGGGCACAGATACGCAGTATTTT	CASSLGGTDTQYF
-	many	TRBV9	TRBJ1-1	TGTGCCAGCAGCATAAGAATGAACACTGAAGCTTTCTTT	CASSIRMNTEAFF
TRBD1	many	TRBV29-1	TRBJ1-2	TGCAGCGTTGAAGATAGGGACAGATACTATGGCTACACCTTC	CSVEDRDRYYGYTF
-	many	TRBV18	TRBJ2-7	TGTGCCAGCTCACCATATGACAGAACCTACGAGCAGTACTTC	CASSPYDRTYEQYF
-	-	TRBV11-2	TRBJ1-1	TGTGCCAGCAGGAACTCTCGGGGAGGGATGAACACTGAAGCTTTCTTT	CASRNSRGGMNTEAFF
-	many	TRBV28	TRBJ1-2	TGTGCCAGCAGCACCCAGGGTTATGGCTACACCTTC	CASSTQGYGYTF
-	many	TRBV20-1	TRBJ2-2	TGCAGTGCTAGAGATTCCCCGGGGGGCCGCCCTGTCGGGGAGCTGTTTTTT	CSARDSPGGRPVGELFF
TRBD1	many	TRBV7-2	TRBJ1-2	TGTGCCAGCAGCCGCTACCGGACAGGGGCCCTTGTCTATGGCTACACCTTC	CASSRYRTGALVYGYTF
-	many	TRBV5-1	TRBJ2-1	TGCGCCAGCAGCAGCAGGGGGGGGTCCTACAATGAGCAGTTCTTC	CASSSRGGSYNEQFF
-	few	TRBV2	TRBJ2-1	TGTGCCAGCAGTGTGAGGGTTGAGCAGTTCTTC	CASSVRVEQFF